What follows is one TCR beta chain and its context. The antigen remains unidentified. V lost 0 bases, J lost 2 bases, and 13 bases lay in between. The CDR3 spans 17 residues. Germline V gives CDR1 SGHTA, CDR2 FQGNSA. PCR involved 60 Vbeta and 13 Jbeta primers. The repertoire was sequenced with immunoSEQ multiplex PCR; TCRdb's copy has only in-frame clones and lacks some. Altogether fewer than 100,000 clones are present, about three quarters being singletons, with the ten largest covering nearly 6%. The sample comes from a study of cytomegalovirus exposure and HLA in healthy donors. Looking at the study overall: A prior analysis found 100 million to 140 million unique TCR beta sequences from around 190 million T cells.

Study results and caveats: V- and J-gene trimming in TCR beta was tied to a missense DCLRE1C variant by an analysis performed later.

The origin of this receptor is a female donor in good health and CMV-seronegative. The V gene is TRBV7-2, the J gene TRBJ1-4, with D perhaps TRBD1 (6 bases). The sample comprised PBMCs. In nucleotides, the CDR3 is TGTGCCAGCAGCTTAGCGGGGGCCGGGACCACTAATGAAAAACTGTTTTTT. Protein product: CASSLAGAGTTNEKLFF.